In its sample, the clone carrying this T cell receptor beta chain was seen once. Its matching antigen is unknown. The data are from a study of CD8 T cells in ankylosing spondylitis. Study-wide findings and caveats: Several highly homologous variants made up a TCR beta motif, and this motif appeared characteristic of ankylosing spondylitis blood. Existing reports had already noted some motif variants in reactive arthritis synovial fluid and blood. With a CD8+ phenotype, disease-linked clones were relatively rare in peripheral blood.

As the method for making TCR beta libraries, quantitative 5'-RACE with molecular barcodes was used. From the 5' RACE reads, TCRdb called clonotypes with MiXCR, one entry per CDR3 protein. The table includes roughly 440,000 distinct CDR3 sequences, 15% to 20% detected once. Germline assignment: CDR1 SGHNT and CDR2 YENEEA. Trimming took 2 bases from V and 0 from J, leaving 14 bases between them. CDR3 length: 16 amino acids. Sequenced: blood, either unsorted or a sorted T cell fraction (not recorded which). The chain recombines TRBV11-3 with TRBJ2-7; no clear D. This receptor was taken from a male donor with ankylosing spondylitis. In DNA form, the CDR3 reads TGTGCCAGCAGCTTAACGGGCAGGAAGAGCTCCTACGAGCAGTACTTC. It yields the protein CASSLTGRKSSYEQYF.